Below, 29 T cell receptor beta chains from the same sample are listed, as sequenced in a study of cytomegalovirus exposure and HLA in healthy donors. Amplification used 60 Vbeta primers and 13 Jbeta primers. Assay: immunoSEQ multiplex PCR; the TCRdb copy retains only in-frame clones and omits some. The sample lists 84,000 or so clones; under 80% were seen once. The sequencing input was PBMCs. The receptors originated from a male donor in good health and CMV-seronegative.

The genes are TRBV30 and TRBJ1-2; D is unresolved. Germline V gene lookup returns CDR1 GTSNPN and CDR2 SVGIG (reference sequence). The ends were cut back, 4 bases at V and 2 bases at J, with 8 bases in the middle. The CDR3 runs 12 residues. The CDR3 DNA follows: TGTGCCTGGAAGCGACCGAACTATGGCTACACCTTC. Amino acids: CAWKRPNYGYTF.

This clone has a handful of counts. The rearrangement uses TRBV20-1 and TRBJ2-1; D remains ambiguous. V lost 3 bases and J 6 bases, leaving 6 bases between the germline ends. Germline V gene lookup returns CDR1 DFQATT and CDR2 SNEGSKA (reference sequence). The length of the CDR3 is 11 residues. The CDR3 spells CSASISNEQFF. CDR3 sequence (DNA): TGCAGTGCTAGCATTTCCAATGAGCAGTTCTTC.

The chain recombines TRBV10-2 with TRBJ1-1; 7 bases agree with TRBD1. CDR3 length: 16 residues. The germline V gene encodes CDR1 WSHSY and CDR2 SAAADI. J gave up 4 bases and V 7 bases, and 15 bases lay outside the gene matches. CDR3 DNA: TGCGCCAGCACTGAAACCCCGACAGGGTTGGGCACTGAAGCTTTCTTT. Translation gives CASTETPTGLGTEAFF.

The V and J genes are TRBV19 and TRBJ1-5; D is uncertain. The CDR3 contains 11 residues. Looked up from germline, CDR1 is LNHDA and CDR2 is SQIVND (reference sequence). The V end lost 3 bases, the J end lost 12 bases, and 9 bases lay between the germline ends. CDR3 sequence reads: CASSMVGSQHF. The CDR3 DNA reads as TGTGCCAGTAGTATGGTTGGGAGCCAGCATTTT.

The table lists this clone with a few counts. The genes are TRBV10-3 and TRBJ2-7, with 10 nucleotides matching TRBD2. The CDR3 length is 14 residues. From germline, CDR1 is ENHRY and CDR2 SYGVKD. Losses at the gene ends were 4 bases for V and 3 bases for J; bases not matched to a gene: 3. The CDR3 region has the DNA TGTGCCATCAGTGTATCTAGCGGGGGCTACGAGCAGTACTTC. Translating gives CAISVSSGGYEQYF.

V and J are TRBV19 and TRBJ1-5; 12 positions match TRBD1. Germline CDR1 reads LNHDA; CDR2 reads SQIVND (reference sequence). This CDR3 contains 16 residues. V lost 3 bases to trimming and J lost 2 bases; unmatched junction nucleotides: 2. The CDR3 reads CASSIGTGGRNQPQHF. The DNA for the CDR3 is TGTGCCAGTAGTATTGGGACAGGGGGCCGCAATCAGCCCCAGCATTTT.

The chain recombines TRBV9 with TRBJ2-3; possibly TRBD1 for D (5 bases). V was pared by 4 bases and J by 2 bases, with 14 bases between. Germline lookup yields CDR1 SGDLS and CDR2 YYNGEE. The CDR3 contains 15 residues. CDR3 residues: CASSRTGVLTDTQYF. The CDR3 bases are TGTGCCAGCAGCCGCACAGGCGTCCTCACAGATACGCAGTATTTT.

The chain couples TRBV7-2 to TRBJ2-7, with 8 bases that match TRBD2. The CDR3 has 16 amino acids. Germline trimming cut 0 bases from V and 3 bases from J; bases unmatched to any gene: 7. The V gene's germline CDR1 is SGHTA and CDR2 FQGNSA. CDR3 coding DNA: TGTGCCAGCAGCTTAGCCAGTAGCGGGGCGTACTACGAGCAGTACTTC. Translation gives CASSLASSGAYYEQYF.

The V gene is TRBV9, the J gene TRBJ1-1; no clear D. This CDR3 is built from 13 residues. The V end lost 3 bases, the J end lost 8 bases, and 14 bases lay between the germline ends. Germline V gives CDR1 SGDLS, CDR2 YYNGEE. In DNA, the CDR3 is TGTGCCAGCAGCGAGCCGGGATCCAACGAAGCTTTCTTT. Translating gives CASSEPGSNEAFF. Drawing the rest from reference TRBV9 and TRBJ1-1, the complete variable domain is DSGVTQTPKHLITATGQRVTLRCSPRSGDLSVYWYQQSLDQGLQFLIQYYNGEERAKGNILERFSAQQFPDLHSELNLSSLELGDSALYFCASSEPGSNEAFFGQGTRLTVV.

DNA of the CDR3: TGTGCCAGCAGACGACGACAGGAGAACACTGAAGCTTTCTTT. As protein: CASRRRQENTEAFF. The chain uses TRBV6-5 and TRBJ1-1; maybe TRBD1 (6 bases). This CDR3 is built from 14 residues. V was shortened by 6 bases and J by 1 base, with 12 bases between the two germline ends. Germline values: CDR1 MNHEY, CDR2 SVGAGI.

The V gene is TRBV6-5, the J gene TRBJ1-1; tentative D call: TRBD1 (5 bases). Germline lookup yields CDR1 MNHEY and CDR2 SVGAGI. This CDR3 is built from 14 residues. Trimming shortened V by 2 bases and J by 2 bases, and 9 bases separated the two germline ends. In nucleotides, the CDR3 is TGTGCCAGCAGTTACGACAGATCTAACACTGAAGCTTTCTTT. This gives the protein CASSYDRSNTEAFF.

The rearrangement links TRBV28 to TRBJ1-3, with 7 positions matching TRBD1. The CDR3 length is 15 residues. Germline assignment: CDR1 MDHEN and CDR2 SYDVKM. V was pared by 6 bases and J by 3 bases, with 8 bases of the junction left unmatched. CDR3 residues: CASRVTGMVGNTIYF. CDR3 nucleotide sequence: TGTGCCAGCAGGGTGACAGGGATGGTTGGAAACACCATATATTTT.

This sequence joins TRBV7-2 and TRBJ1-3; tentatively, D is TRBD1 (5 bases). Trimming stripped 5 bases from V and 0 bases from J, with 8 bases between. Germline loops: CDR1 SGHTA, CDR2 FQGNSA. The CDR3 is 14 amino acids. CDR3 region: CASSPDSSGNTIYF. The CDR3 bases are TGTGCCAGCAGCCCTGACAGCTCTGGAAACACCATATATTTT. Combining the CDR3 with reference TRBV7-2 and TRBJ1-3 gives the whole variable domain GAGVSQSPSNKVTEKGKDVELRCDPISGHTALYWYRQSLGQGLEFLIYFQGNSAPDKSGLPSDRFSAERTGGSVSTLTIQRTQQEDSAVYLCASSPDSSGNTIYFGEGSWLTVV.

This chain uses TRBV6-6 with TRBJ1-2, with 7 bases lining up with TRBD1. With V trimmed by 11 bases and J by 6 bases, 6 bases remained unmatched. In germline, CDR1 is MNHNY, CDR2 SVGAGI (reference sequence). There are 11 residues in the CDR3. The CDR3 spells CASEGADGYTF. The DNA of the CDR3 is TGTGCCTCCGAGGGGGCAGATGGCTACACCTTC.

The chain is built from TRBV7-6 and TRBJ2-3; 12 bases are shared with TRBD2. This CDR3 has 17 residues. J lost 4 bases, V lost 4 bases, and 9 bases had no gene match. Germline values: CDR1 SGHVS, CDR2 FNYEAQ. CDR3 region: CASSSPLAGGGADTQYF. CDR3 nucleotides: TGTGCCAGCAGCTCCCCACTAGCGGGAGGAGGGGCAGATACGCAGTATTTT.

CDR3 nucleotides: TGCGCCAGCAGCCGGACCGGGGACAGGGTGAACACTGAAGCTTTCTTT. Protein sequence: CASSRTGDRVNTEAFF. The rearrangement joins TRBV5-1 to TRBJ1-1, with 9 bases aligning to TRBD1. Per germline, CDR1 SGHRS and CDR2 YFSETQ. Germline trimming cut 4 bases from V and 0 bases from J; bases unmatched to any gene: 7. The CDR3 is 16 residues long.

The genes are TRBV29-1 and TRBJ2-7, with 9 positions matching TRBD1. Per germline, CDR1 SQVTM and CDR2 ANQGSEA. The CDR3 is 13 residues long. Germline trimming cut 5 bases from V and 2 bases from J; bases unmatched to any gene: 4. For the CDR3, the DNA is TGCAGCGTTTGGACAGGGGTTACCTACGAGCAGTACTTC. This gives the protein CSVWTGVTYEQYF.

This clone showed up just a few times. This sequence joins TRBV4-1 and TRBJ2-1; TRBD2 aligns across 11 bases. J was trimmed by 4 bases and V by 4 bases; bases with no gene match: 0. CDR3 length: 14 amino acids. Germline V gene lookup returns CDR1 MGHRA and CDR2 YSYEKL. The DNA of the CDR3 is TGCGCCAGCAGCCGACTAGCGGGATACAATGAGCAGTTCTTC. Translation gives CASSRLAGYNEQFF.

The rearrangement links TRBV28 to TRBJ2-5, with 7 nucleotides matching TRBD2. V was clipped by 7 bases and J by 0 bases; unmatched bases: 2. Germline V gene lookup returns CDR1 MDHEN and CDR2 SYDVKM. This CDR3 comprises 13 residues. The CDR3 DNA is TGTGCCAGCATCGGGGGGAACCAAGAGACCCAGTACTTC. Encoded protein: CASIGGNQETQYF.

V is TRBV7-6 and J is TRBJ1-1; D might be TRBD1 (6 bases). V lost 1 base to trimming and J lost 1 base, with 10 bases between them. The CDR3 is 15 amino acids. CDR1 SGHVS and CDR2 FNYEAQ come from the germline V gene. CDR3 bases: TGTGCCAGCAGCTTAGTGCAGGGGCCGAACACTGAAGCTTTCTTT. It is translated as CASSLVQGPNTEAFF.

The chain combines TRBV11-2 with TRBJ2-1; 10 nucleotides match TRBD2. This CDR3 comprises 17 residues. The V gene's germline CDR1 is SGHAT and CDR2 FQNNGV. V was clipped by 5 bases and J by 6 bases; unmatched bases: 13. CDR3 sequence (DNA): TGTGCCAGCAGCAAGGAGGGGTTAGCGGGGGGCCTCAATGAGCAGTTCTTC. This translates into CASSKEGLAGGLNEQFF.

V gene TRBV5-1 combines with J gene TRBJ2-7; 10 bases are shared with TRBD1. Trimming at V came to 4 bases and at J to 3 bases, leaving 4 bases not matched to a gene. The CDR3 runs 14 residues. CDR1 and CDR2 from the germline V gene are SGHRS and YFSETQ. The CDR3 here is CASSPGTGDYEQYF. DNA for the CDR3: TGCGCCAGCAGCCCAGGGACAGGGGACTACGAGCAGTACTTC. Combining the CDR3 with reference TRBV5-1 and TRBJ2-7 gives the whole variable domain KAGVTQTPRYLIKTRGQQVTLSCSPISGHRSVSWYQQTPGQGLQFLFEYFSETQRNKGNFPGRFSGRQFSNSRSEMNVSTLELGDSALYLCASSPGTGDYEQYFGPGTRLTVT.

Comments on this clone: The germline gene is not matched at one end of the junction; a read error may be the cause. J is TRBJ2-2 and V is TRBV5-7, with 9 bases fitting TRBD2. TRBV5-7 is classed as an ORF, of uncertain function. This CDR3 is built from 14 residues. CDR3 in amino acids: CASSLAGMFRGAVF. In DNA form, the CDR3 reads TGTGCCAGCAGCCTAGCGGGAATGTTCCGGGGAGCTGTTTTT.

V is TRBV4-3 and J is TRBJ1-6; D is perhaps TRBD1 (5 bases). The CDR3 totals 16 residues. Germline V gene sequence: CDR1 LGHNA, CDR2 YSLEER. V was trimmed by 0 bases and J by 9 bases, leaving 15 bases between them. CDR3 bases: TGCGCCAGCAGCCAAGACACTAGCGTAGGGGCTTCACCCCTCCACTTT. Amino acids: CASSQDTSVGASPLHF.

The chain uses TRBV7-2 and TRBJ2-2; tentative D call: TRBD2 (5 bases). CDR3 size: 15 residues. The V gene lost 3 bases and the J gene lost 8 bases, with 16 bases spanning the gap. Germline assignment: CDR1 SGHTA and CDR2 FQGNSA. This chain's CDR3 is CASSFGVREPGELFF. CDR3 in DNA: TGTGCCAGCAGCTTCGGGGTTCGGGAACCTGGGGAGCTGTTTTTT.

V gene TRBV27 combines with J gene TRBJ2-7; D ambiguous. Germline CDR1 is MNHEY and CDR2 is SMNVEV (reference sequence). The CDR3 loop spans 13 amino acids. V was pared by 3 bases and J by 6 bases, with 12 bases between. In nucleotides, the CDR3 is TGTGCCAGCAGTTTCCCCCATTTTGTCGAGCAGTACTTC. It yields the protein CASSFPHFVEQYF.

The chain joins TRBV28 to TRBJ2-6; possible D gene TRBD1, 5 bases. The ends were cut back, 4 bases at V and 7 bases at J, with 14 bases in the middle. CDR1 is MDHEN, CDR2 SYDVKM, per germline. This CDR3 contains 15 residues. As DNA, the CDR3 is TGTGCCAGCAGTTCTACAGGACCAAGTGCCAACGTCCTGACTTTC. As protein: CASSSTGPSANVLTF.

The CDR3 region is CASSPRYSKTEQFF. The CDR3 DNA follows: TGTGCCAGCAGCCCGAGGTACTCAAAGACTGAGCAGTTCTTC. The chain has TRBV7-2 and TRBJ2-1; D not resolved. V shed 5 bases and J shed 9 bases, with 17 bases lying between them. Germline V gene lookup returns CDR1 SGHTA and CDR2 FQGNSA. This CDR3 spans 14 amino acids.

The V and J genes are TRBV9 and TRBJ1-2, with D hard to call. The CDR3 sequence is 15 residues long. Per germline, CDR1 SGDLS and CDR2 YYNGEE. Trimming removed 3 bases from V and 4 bases from J, with 16 bases in between. CDR3 nucleotide sequence: TGTGCCAGCAGCGGCCGGGTGATTGGAGTCTATGGCTACACCTTC. Translating it yields CASSGRVIGVYGYTF.